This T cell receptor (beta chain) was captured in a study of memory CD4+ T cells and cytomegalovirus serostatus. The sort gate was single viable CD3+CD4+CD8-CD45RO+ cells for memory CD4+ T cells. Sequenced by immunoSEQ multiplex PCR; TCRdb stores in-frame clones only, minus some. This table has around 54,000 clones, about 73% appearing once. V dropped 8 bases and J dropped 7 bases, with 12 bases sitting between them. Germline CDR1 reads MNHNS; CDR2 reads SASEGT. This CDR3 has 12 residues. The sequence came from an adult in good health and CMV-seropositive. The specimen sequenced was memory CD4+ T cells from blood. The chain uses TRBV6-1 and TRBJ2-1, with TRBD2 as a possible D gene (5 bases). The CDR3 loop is CASDVGGNEQFF. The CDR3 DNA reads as TGTGCCAGCGACGTAGGAGGAAATGAGCAGTTCTTC.